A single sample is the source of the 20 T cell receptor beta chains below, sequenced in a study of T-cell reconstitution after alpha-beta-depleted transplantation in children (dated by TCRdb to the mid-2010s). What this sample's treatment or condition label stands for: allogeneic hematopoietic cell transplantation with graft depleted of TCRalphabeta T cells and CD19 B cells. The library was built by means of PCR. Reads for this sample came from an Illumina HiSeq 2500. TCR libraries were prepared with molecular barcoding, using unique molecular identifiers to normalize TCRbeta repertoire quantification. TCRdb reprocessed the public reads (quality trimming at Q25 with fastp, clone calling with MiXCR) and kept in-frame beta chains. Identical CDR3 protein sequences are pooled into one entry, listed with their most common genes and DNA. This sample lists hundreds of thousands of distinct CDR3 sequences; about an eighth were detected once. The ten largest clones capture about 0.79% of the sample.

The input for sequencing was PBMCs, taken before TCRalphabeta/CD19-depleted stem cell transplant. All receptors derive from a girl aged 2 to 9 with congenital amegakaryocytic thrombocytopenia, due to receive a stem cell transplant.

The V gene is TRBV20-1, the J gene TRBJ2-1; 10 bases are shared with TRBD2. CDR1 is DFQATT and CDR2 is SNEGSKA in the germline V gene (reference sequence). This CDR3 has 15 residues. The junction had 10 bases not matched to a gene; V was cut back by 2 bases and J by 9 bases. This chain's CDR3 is CSARLASGSPSEQFF. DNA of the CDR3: TGCAGTGCTAGATTGGCTAGCGGGAGCCCGAGTGAGCAGTTCTTC.

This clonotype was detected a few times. CDR3: CSAVGRPTHTDTQYF. CDR3 DNA sequence: TGCAGTGCCGTCGGGCGGCCGACCCACACAGATACGCAGTATTTT. This chain joins TRBV20-1 and TRBJ2-3; D gene ambiguous. Deletions cut 6 bases from V and 2 bases from J, with 18 bases between. CDR3 length: 15 residues. Germline V CDR1 and CDR2: DFQATT, SNEGSKA (reference sequence).

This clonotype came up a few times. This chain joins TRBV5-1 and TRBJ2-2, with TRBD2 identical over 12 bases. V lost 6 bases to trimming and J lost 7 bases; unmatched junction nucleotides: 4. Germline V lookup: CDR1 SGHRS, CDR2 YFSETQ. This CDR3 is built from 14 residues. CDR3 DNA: TGCGCCAGCACTAGCGGGAGGGCAGTCGGGGAGCTGTTTTTT. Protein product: CASTSGRAVGELFF.

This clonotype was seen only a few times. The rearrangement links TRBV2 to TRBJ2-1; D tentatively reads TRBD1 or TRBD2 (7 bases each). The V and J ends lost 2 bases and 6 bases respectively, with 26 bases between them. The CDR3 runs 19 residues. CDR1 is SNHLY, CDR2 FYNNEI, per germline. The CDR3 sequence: CASSEHARGLAVTPNEQFF. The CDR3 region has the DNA TGTGCCAGCAGTGAACATGCTAGGGGGCTAGCGGTTACCCCCAATGAGCAGTTCTTC.

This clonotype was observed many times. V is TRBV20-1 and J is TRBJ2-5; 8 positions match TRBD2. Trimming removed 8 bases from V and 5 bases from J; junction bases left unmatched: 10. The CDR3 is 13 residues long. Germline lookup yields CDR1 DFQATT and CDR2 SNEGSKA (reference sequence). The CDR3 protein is CSIPQRELETQYF. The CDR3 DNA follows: TGCAGTATACCGCAGCGGGAGTTGGAGACCCAGTACTTC.

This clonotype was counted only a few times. The CDR3 loop is CASSQGTGGVYEQYF. DNA of the CDR3: TGCGCCAGCAGCCAAGGCACAGGGGGCGTCTACGAGCAGTACTTC. The gene calls are TRBV4-1 and TRBJ2-7; 9 bases map to TRBD1. The CDR3 runs to 15 residues. V was pared by 1 base and J by 3 bases, with 4 bases of the junction left unmatched. Germline-derived CDR1 and CDR2 are MGHRA and YSYEKL.

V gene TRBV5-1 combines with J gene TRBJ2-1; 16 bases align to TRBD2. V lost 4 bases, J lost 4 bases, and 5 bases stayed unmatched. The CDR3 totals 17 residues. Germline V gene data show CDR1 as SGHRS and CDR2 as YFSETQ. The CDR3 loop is CASSVGTSGGVYNEQFF. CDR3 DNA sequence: TGCGCCAGCAGCGTCGGGACTAGCGGGGGGGTTTACAATGAGCAGTTCTTC.

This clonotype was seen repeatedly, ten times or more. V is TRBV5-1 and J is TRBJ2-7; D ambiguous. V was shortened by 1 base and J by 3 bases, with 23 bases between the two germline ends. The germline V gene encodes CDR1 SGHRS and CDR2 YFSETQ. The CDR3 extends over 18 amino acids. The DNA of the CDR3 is TGCGCCAGCAGCTTGTCGGGTAGTAATCCCTCCATGGTCTACGAGCAGTACTTC. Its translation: CASSLSGSNPSMVYEQYF.

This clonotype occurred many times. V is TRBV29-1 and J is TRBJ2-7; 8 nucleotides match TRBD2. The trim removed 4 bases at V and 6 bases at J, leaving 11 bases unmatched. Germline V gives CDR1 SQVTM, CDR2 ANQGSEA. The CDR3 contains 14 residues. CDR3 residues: CSVVPGGRSGEQYF. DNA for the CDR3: TGCAGCGTTGTTCCGGGCGGGAGGTCGGGCGAGCAGTACTTC.

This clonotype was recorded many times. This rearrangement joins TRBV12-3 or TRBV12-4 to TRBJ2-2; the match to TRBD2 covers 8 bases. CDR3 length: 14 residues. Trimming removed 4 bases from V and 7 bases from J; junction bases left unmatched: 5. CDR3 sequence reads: CASSYQREIGELFF. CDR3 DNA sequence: TGTGCCAGCAGTTATCAGCGGGAGATCGGGGAGCTGTTTTTT.

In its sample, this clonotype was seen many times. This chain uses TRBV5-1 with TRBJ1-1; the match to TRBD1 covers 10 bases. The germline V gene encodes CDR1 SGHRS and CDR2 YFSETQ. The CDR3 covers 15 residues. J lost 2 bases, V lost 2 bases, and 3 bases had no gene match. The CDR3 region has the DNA TGCGCCAGCAGCTTACGACAGGGGGCCAACACTGAAGCTTTCTTT. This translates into CASSLRQGANTEAFF. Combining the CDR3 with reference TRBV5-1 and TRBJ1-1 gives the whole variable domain KAGVTQTPRYLIKTRGQQVTLSCSPISGHRSVSWYQQTPGQGLQFLFEYFSETQRNKGNFPGRFSGRQFSNSRSEMNVSTLELGDSALYLCASSLRQGANTEAFFGQGTRLTVV.

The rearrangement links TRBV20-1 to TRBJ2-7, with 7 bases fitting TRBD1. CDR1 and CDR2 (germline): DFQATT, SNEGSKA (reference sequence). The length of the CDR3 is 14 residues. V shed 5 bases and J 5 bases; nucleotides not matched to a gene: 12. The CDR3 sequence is CSAYVGRGNHEQYF. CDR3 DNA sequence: TGCAGTGCTTATGTTGGCAGGGGGAACCACGAGCAGTACTTC.

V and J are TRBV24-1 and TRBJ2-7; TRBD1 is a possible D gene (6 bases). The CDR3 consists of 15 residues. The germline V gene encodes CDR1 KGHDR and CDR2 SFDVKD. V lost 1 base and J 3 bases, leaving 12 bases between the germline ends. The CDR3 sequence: CATSDLETGNYEQYF. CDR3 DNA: TGTGCCACCAGTGATTTAGAAACAGGGAACTACGAGCAGTACTTC.

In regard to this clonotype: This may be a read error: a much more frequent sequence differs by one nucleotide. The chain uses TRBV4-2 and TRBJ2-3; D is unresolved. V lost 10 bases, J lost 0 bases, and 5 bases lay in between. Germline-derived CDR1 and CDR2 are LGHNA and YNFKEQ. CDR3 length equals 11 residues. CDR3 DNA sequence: TGTGCCAACCTCAGCACAGATACGCAGTATTTT. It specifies CANLSTDTQYF.

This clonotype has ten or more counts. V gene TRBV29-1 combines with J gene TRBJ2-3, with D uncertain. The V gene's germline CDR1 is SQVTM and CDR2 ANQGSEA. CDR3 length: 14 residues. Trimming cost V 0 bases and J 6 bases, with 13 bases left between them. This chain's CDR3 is CSVEDWGAADTQYF. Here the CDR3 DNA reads TGCAGCGTTGAAGATTGGGGTGCCGCCGATACGCAGTATTTT.

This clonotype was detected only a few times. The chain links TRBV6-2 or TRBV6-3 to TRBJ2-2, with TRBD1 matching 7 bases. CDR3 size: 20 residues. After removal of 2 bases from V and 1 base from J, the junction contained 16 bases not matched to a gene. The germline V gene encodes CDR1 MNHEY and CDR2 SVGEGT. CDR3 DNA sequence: TGTGCCAGCAGTTACGTCCTTCGCTCATCCCGGACAGGGAACACCGGGGAGCTGTTTTTT. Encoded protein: CASSYVLRSSRTGNTGELFF.

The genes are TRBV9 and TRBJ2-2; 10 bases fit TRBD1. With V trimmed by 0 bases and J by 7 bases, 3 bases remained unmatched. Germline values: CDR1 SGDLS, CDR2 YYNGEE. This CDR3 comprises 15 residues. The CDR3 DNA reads TGTGCCAGCAGCGTAGGGGGACAGGGGATCGGGGAGCTGTTTTTT. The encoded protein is CASSVGGQGIGELFF.

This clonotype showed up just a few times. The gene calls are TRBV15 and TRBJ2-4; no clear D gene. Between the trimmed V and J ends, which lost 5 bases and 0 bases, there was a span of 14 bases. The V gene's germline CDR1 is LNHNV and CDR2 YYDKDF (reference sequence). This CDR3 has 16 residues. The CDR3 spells CATSRASARAKNIQYF. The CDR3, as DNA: TGTGCCACCAGCCGCGCCTCAGCGAGAGCCAAAAACATTCAGTACTTC.

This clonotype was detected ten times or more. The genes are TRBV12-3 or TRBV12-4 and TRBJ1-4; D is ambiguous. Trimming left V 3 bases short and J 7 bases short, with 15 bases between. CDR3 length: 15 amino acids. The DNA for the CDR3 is TGTGCCAGCAGTTTCGACAAGGAAGGGAGTGAAAAACTGTTTTTT. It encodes CASSFDKEGSEKLFF.

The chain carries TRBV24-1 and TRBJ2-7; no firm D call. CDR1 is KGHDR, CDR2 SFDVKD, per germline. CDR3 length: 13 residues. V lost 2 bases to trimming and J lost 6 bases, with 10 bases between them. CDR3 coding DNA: TGTGCCACCAGTGATTCGGACCCCCGCGAGCAGTACTTC. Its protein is CATSDSDPREQYF.